One and the same sample provided the 11 T cell receptor beta chains below, sequenced in a study of Graves' ophthalmopathy and Graves' hyperthyroidism (dated by TCRdb to 2016 to 2019). TCRdb names Illumina HiSeq 2000 as the instrument used. For repertoire sequencing, TCR beta CDR3 regions were amplified from RNA transcripts. The first round of RT-PCR was done with HTBI primers and the Qiagen OneStep RT-PCR kit, and was followed by a second round of multiplex PCR, then size selection and purification. TCRdb applied fastp at Q25 and MiXCR to the public reads, then kept only in-frame beta chains. For every CDR3 protein sequence, its rows merge into one entry that carries the most common genes and DNA. Within this sample are under 800,000 distinct CDR3 sequences, with about 20% of them counted one time only. The top ten clonotypes cover more than 5.5% of the sample. The sample was peripheral blood. All receptors come from a woman between 18 and 29 years old with stable Graves' hyperthyroidism. Some clones in this sample may be carry-over from other donors' samples. Donor details come from another sample of the same person, matched by shared clones.

Comment on this clonotype: No conserved phenylalanine or tryptophan is present at the end of the CDR3, so a read error is the likely explanation. The chain recombines TRBV28 with TRBJ1-1; the D gene is possibly TRBD1 (6 bases). The CDR3 spans 14 residues. Germline V gene data show CDR1 as MDHEN and CDR2 as SYDVKM. V shed 6 bases and J shed 9 bases, with 20 bases lying between them. The CDR3 sequence is CASSNNGQPPQAFL. The CDR3 nucleotides are TGTGCCAGCAGCAACAACGGACAGCCGCCCCAAGCTTTCCTT.

This clonotype was picked up many times. The chain is built from TRBV2 and TRBJ1-1; D uncertain. Germline CDR1 is SNHLY and CDR2 is FYNNEI. Trimming removed 7 bases at V and 1 base at J, with 13 bases between. The length of the CDR3 is 14 residues. The CDR3 DNA reads as TGTGCCAGCACCCCTTTCCAGCAGAACACTGAAGCTTTCTTT. As protein: CASTPFQQNTEAFF.

As regards this clonotype: This may be a read error: a much more frequent sequence differs by one nucleotide. The CDR3 does not close with the conserved phenylalanine or tryptophan, likely indicating a read error. This rearrangement joins TRBV6-1 to TRBJ2-6, with a possible D match to TRBD1 (5 bases). Germline loops: CDR1 MNHNS, CDR2 SASEGT. This CDR3 comprises 15 residues. V dropped 4 bases and J dropped 0 bases, with 7 bases sitting between them. CDR3 amino acids: CASSVGDSGANVLTL. CDR3 bases: TGTGCCAGCAGTGTAGGGGACTCTGGGGCCAACGTCCTGACTCTC.

This clonotype occurred many times. The V and J genes are TRBV12-3 or TRBV12-4 and TRBJ2-6, with D perhaps TRBD2 (5 bases). CDR3 length equals 14 residues. The V end was cut by 7 bases, the J end by 0 bases, with 7 bases between. The CDR3 loop reads CASNEGSGANVLTF. DNA for the CDR3: TGTGCCAGCAACGAGGGCTCTGGGGCCAACGTCCTGACTTTC.

This clonotype was picked up many times. This chain connects TRBV28 to TRBJ2-7; D perhaps matches TRBD2 (5 bases). V was shortened by 11 bases and J by 3 bases, with 11 bases between the two germline ends. Germline loops: CDR1 MDHEN, CDR2 SYDVKM. This CDR3 is 11 amino acids long. The CDR3 reads CAADRDYEQYF. CDR3 DNA: TGTGCCGCGGACCGGGACTACGAGCAGTACTTC. Using reference TRBV28 and TRBJ2-7 for the parts outside the CDR3, the full variable domain is DVKVTQSSRYLVKRTGEKVFLECVQDMDHENMFWYRQDPGLGLRLIYFSYDVKMKEKGDIPEGYSVSREKKERFSLILESASTNQTSMYLCAADRDYEQYFGPGTRLTVT.

This clonotype was recorded a few times. V usage is TRBV3-1 and J usage is TRBJ2-5; TRBD2 agrees at 8 bases. After removal of 4 bases from V and 4 bases from J, the junction contained 11 bases not matched to a gene. CDR1 and CDR2 (germline): LGHDT, YNNKEL (reference sequence). The CDR3 is 16 residues long. The CDR3 protein is CASSRPAGTRGETQYF. CDR3 nucleotides: TGTGCCAGCAGCCGCCCCGCCGGGACTAGGGGAGAGACCCAGTACTTC.

This clonotype was seen at least ten times. V is TRBV30 and J is TRBJ1-5; no clear D. Germline V gene sequence: CDR1 GTSNPN, CDR2 SVGIG (reference sequence). The ends were cut back, 0 bases at V and 3 bases at J, with 9 bases in the middle. The CDR3 runs 14 residues. CDR3 sequence (DNA): TGTGCCTGGAGTGTACAGACCCTCAATCAGCCCCAGCATTTT. It yields the protein CAWSVQTLNQPQHF.

This clonotype was seen many times. The CDR3 protein is CASSLAQGNSPLHF. The CDR3 region has the DNA TGTGCCAGCAGCTTAGCTCAGGGAAATTCACCCCTCCACTTT. The J gene is TRBJ1-6, the V gene TRBV7-9, with a tentative D call TRBD1 (5 bases). The CDR3 totals 14 residues. CDR1 and CDR2 from the germline V gene are SEHNR and FQNEAQ (reference sequence). Trimming left V 0 bases short and J 7 bases short, with 7 bases between. Drawing the rest from reference TRBV7-9 and TRBJ1-6, the complete variable domain is DTGVSQNPRHKITKRGQNVTFRCDPISEHNRLYWYRQTLGQGPEFLTYFQNEAQLEKSRLLSDRFSAERPKGSFSTLEIQRTEQGDSAMYLCASSLAQGNSPLHFGNGTRLTVT.

This clonotype was seen many times. The genes are TRBV28 and TRBJ2-7; TRBD1 matches 7 bases. CDR1 MDHEN and CDR2 SYDVKM come from the germline V gene. The CDR3 loop spans 14 amino acids. The junction had 5 bases not matched to a gene; V was cut back by 6 bases and J by 0 bases. The CDR3 DNA follows: TGTGCCAGCAGAACAAACAGGGGCTCCTACGAGCAGTACTTC. This sequence encodes CASRTNRGSYEQYF.

There are many counts of this clonotype. The chain joins TRBV6-5 to TRBJ2-7; D possibly corresponds to TRBD1 (6 bases). With 2 bases removed from V and 0 bases from J, the gap between germline ends came to 11 bases. Germline values: CDR1 MNHEY, CDR2 SVGAGI. This CDR3 region has 15 residues. The chain's CDR3 is CASSYTPDSSYEQYF. The CDR3 DNA is TGTGCCAGCAGTTACACCCCGGACAGCTCCTACGAGCAGTACTTC.

Here the CDR3 reads CAWFLGLSNAEAFF. The CDR3 DNA reads as TGTGCCTGGTTCCTTGGTCTGTCAAATGCTGAAGCTTTCTTT. The J gene is TRBJ1-1, the V gene TRBV30; D unclear. This CDR3 comprises 14 residues. Germline-derived CDR1 and CDR2 are GTSNPN and SVGIG (reference sequence). Trimming shortened V by 5 bases and J by 6 bases, and 19 bases separated the two germline ends.